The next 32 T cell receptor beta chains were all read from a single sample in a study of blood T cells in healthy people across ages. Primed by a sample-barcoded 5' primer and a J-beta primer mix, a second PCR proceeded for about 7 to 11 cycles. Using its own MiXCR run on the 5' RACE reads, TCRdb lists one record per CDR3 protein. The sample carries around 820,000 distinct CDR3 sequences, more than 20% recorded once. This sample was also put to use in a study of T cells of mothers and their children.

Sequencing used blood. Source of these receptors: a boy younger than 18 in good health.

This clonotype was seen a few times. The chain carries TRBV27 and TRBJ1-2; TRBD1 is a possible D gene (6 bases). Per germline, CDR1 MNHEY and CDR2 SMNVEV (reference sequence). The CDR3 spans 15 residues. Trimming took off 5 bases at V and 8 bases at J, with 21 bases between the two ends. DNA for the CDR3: TGTGCCAGCAGTATCCAATCCGACAGGCCGGTCGGCTACACCTTC. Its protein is CASSIQSDRPVGYTF.

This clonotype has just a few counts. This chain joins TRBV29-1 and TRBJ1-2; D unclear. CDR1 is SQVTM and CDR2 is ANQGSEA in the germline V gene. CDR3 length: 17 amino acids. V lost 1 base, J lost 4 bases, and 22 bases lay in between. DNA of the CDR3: TGCAGCGTTGAAGTTCCCGCTTGGGAGGCCTCCCCCTATGGCTACACCTTC. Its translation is CSVEVPAWEASPYGYTF.

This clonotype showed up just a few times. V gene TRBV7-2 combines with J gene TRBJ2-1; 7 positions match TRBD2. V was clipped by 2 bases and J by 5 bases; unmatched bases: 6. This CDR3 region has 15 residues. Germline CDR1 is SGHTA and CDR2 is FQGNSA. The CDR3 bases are TGTGCCAGCAGCTTATGGTGGGCGGGGGACAATGAGCAGTTCTTC. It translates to CASSLWWAGDNEQFF.

CDR3 sequence reads: CASSPLQGVGQPQHF. The CDR3 nucleotides read TGTGCCAGCAGTCCCTTACAGGGGGTGGGCCAGCCCCAGCATTTT. V and J are TRBV27 and TRBJ1-5, with TRBD1 matching 8 bases. V lost 5 bases to trimming and J lost 7 bases; unmatched junction nucleotides: 10. CDR1 and CDR2 (germline): MNHEY, SMNVEV (reference sequence). This CDR3 is 15 amino acids long.

This CDR3 reads CASSPREGMNTEAFF. The CDR3, as DNA: TGTGCCAGCAGCCCGCGGGAGGGGATGAACACTGAAGCTTTCTTT. This chain links TRBV7-6 with TRBJ1-1; a possible D gene is TRBD1 (5 bases). The CDR3 has 15 residues. CDR1 and CDR2 (germline): SGHVS, FNYEAQ. The V and J ends lost 5 bases and 0 bases respectively, with 13 bases between them.

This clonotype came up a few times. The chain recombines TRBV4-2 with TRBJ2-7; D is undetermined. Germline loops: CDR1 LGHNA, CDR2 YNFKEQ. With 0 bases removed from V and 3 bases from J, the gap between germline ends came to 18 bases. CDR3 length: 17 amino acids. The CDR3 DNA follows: TGTGCCAGCAGCCAAGAACTCCTCCCGGAACAGATCTACGAGCAGTACTTC. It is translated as CASSQELLPEQIYEQYF.

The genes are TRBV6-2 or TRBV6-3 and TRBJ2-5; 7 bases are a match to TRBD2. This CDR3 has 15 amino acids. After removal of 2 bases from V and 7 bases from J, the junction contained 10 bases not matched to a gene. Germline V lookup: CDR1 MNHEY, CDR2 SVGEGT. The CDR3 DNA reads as TGTGCCAGCAGTTACGTCTGGGGGGGAAACGCGACCCAGTACTTC. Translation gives CASSYVWGGNATQYF.

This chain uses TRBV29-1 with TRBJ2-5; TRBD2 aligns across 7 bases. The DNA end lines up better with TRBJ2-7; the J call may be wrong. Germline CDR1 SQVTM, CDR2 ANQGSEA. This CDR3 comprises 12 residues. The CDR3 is CSVGTNTYEQYF. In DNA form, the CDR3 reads TGCAGCGTGGGGACTAATACCTACGAGCAGTACTTC.

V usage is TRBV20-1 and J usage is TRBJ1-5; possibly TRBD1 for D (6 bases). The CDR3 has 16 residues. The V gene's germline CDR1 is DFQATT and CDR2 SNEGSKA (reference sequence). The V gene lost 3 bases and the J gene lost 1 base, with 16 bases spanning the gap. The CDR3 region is CSARMYLDSSNQPQHF. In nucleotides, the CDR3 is TGCAGTGCTAGGATGTATCTGGACAGCAGCAATCAGCCCCAGCATTTT.

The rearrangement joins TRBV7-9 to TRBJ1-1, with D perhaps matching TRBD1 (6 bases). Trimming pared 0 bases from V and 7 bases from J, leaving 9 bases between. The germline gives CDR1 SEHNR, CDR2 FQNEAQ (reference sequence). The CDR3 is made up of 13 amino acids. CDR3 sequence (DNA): TGTGCCAGCAGCTTAGCGCAGGGGATTGAAGCTTTCTTT. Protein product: CASSLAQGIEAFF.

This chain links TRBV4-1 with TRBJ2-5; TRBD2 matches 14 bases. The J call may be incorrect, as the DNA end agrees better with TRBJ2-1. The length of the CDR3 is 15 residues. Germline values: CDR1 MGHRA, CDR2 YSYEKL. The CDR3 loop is CASSLTSGRAYEQFF. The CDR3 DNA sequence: TGCGCCAGCAGCTTGACTAGCGGGAGGGCCTATGAGCAGTTCTTC.

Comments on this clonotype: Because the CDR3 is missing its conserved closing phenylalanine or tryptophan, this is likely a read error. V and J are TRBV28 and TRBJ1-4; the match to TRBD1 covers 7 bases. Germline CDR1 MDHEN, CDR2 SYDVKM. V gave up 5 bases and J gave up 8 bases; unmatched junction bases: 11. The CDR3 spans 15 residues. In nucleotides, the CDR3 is TGTGCCAGCAGTCCTCAGGGGGGCCGAGGGGAAAAACTGTTTTCT. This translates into CASSPQGGRGEKLFS.

CDR3 sequence reads: CASSHDMAGRETQYF. The DNA for the CDR3 is TGTGCCAGCAGCCACGATATGGCGGGGCGGGAGACCCAGTACTTC. The chain carries TRBV3-1 and TRBJ2-5; D might be TRBD2 (6 bases). The CDR3 runs 15 residues. Trimming took 3 bases from V and 5 from J, leaving 16 bases between them. From germline, CDR1 is LGHDT and CDR2 YNNKEL (reference sequence).

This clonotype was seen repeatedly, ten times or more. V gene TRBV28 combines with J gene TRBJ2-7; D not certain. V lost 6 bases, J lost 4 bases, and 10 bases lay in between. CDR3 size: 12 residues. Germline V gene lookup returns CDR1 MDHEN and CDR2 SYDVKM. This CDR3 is CASSLTDYEQYF. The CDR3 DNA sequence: TGTGCCAGCAGCTTAACCGATTACGAGCAGTACTTC.

CDR3 protein: CASSSIFRGSYNEQFF. The CDR3, as DNA: TGTGCCAGCAGTTCCATCTTCAGGGGGTCCTACAATGAGCAGTTCTTC. The chain combines TRBV28 with TRBJ2-1; 7 bases align to TRBD1. V lost 4 bases to trimming and J lost 1 base; unmatched junction nucleotides: 7. The CDR3 sequence is 16 residues long. Germline CDR1 and CDR2: MDHEN and SYDVKM.

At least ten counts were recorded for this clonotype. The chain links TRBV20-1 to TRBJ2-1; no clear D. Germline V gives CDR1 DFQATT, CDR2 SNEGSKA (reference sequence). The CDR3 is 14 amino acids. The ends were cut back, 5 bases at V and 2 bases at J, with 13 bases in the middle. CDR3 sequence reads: CSARPRRTYNEQFF. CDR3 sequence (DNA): TGCAGTGCTCGTCCACGGCGGACCTACAATGAGCAGTTCTTC.

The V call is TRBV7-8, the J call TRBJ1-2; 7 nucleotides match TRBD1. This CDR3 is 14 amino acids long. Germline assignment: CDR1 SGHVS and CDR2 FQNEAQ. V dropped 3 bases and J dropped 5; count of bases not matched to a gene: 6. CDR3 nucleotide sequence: TGTGCCAGCAGCTTTGACAGGGTTTCATATGGCTACACCTTC. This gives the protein CASSFDRVSYGYTF.

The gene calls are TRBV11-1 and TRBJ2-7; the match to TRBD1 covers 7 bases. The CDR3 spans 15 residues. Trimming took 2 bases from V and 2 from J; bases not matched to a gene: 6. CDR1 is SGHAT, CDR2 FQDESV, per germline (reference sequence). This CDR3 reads CASSLRQGPTYEQYF. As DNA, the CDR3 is TGTGCCAGCAGCTTAAGACAGGGACCTACCTACGAGCAGTACTTC.

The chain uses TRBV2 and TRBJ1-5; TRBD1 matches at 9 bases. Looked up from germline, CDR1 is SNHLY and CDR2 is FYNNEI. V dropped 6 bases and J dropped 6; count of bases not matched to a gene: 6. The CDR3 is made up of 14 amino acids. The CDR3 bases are TGTGCCAGCAGCACGGGACAGGGTCCTCAGCCCCAGCATTTT. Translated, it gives CASSTGQGPQPQHF.

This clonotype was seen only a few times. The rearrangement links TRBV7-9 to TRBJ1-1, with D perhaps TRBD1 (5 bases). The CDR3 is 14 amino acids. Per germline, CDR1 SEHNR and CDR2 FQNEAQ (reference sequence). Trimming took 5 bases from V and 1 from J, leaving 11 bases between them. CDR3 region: CASSQWDPNTEAFF. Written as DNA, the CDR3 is TGTGCCAGCAGCCAGTGGGACCCGAACACTGAAGCTTTCTTT.

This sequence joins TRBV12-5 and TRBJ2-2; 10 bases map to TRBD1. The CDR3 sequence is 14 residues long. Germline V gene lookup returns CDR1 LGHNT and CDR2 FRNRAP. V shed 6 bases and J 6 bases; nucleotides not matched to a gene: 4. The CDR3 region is CASGQGQGSGELFF. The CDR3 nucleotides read TGTGCTAGTGGACAGGGACAGGGGTCCGGGGAGCTGTTTTTT.

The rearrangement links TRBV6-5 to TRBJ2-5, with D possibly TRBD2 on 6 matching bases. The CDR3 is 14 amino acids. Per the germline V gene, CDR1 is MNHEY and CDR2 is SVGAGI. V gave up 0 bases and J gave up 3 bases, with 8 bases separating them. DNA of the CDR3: TGTGCCAGCAGTTACTCCTGGGGGGAAGAGACCCAGTACTTC. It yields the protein CASSYSWGEETQYF.

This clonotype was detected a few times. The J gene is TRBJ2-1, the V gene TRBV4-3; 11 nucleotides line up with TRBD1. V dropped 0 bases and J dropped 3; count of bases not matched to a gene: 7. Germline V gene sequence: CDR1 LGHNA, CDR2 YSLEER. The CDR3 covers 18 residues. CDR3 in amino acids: CASSQDRTGGGLYNEQFF. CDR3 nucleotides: TGCGCCAGCAGCCAAGATCGGACAGGGGGCGGTCTCTACAATGAGCAGTTCTTC.

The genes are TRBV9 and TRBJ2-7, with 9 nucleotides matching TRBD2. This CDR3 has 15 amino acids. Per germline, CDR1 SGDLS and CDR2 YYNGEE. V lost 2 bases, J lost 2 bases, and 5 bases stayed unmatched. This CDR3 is CASSVSPSGAYEQYF. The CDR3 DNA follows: TGTGCCAGCAGCGTGTCCCCTAGCGGGGCCTACGAGCAGTACTTC.

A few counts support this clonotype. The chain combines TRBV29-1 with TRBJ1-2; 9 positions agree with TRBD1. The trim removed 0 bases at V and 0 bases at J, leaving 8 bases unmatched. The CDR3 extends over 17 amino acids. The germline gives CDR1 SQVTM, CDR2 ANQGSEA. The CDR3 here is CSVEDPDRDRANYGYTF. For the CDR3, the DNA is TGCAGCGTTGAAGATCCCGACCGGGACAGGGCTAACTATGGCTACACCTTC.

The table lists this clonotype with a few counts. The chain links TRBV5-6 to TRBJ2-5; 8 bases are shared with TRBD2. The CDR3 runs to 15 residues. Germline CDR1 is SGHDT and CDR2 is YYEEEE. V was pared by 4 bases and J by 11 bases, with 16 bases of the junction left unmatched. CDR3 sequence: CASSPPTSASGEQYF. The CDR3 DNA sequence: TGTGCCAGCAGCCCCCCGACTAGCGCCTCGGGGGAGCAGTACTTC.

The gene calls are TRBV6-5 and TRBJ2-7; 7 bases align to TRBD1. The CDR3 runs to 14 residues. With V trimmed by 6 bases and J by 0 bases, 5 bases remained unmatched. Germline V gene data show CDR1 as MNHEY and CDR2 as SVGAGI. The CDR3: CASRANRGSYEQYF. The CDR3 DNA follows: TGTGCCAGCAGGGCTAACAGGGGCTCCTACGAGCAGTACTTC.

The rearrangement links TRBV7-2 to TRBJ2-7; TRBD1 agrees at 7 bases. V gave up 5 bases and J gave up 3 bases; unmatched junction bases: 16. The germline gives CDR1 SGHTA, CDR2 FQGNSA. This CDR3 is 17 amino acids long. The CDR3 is CASSAPKGARTNYEQYF. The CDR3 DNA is TGTGCCAGCAGCGCTCCCAAGGGGGCGCGGACCAACTACGAGCAGTACTTC.

CDR3 loop: CSARETGYRNQPQHF. The CDR3 region has the DNA TGCAGTGCTAGAGAAACAGGGTATCGCAATCAGCCCCAGCATTTT. The J gene is TRBJ1-5, the V gene TRBV20-1; possibly TRBD1 for D (6 bases). The CDR3 sequence is 15 residues long. Germline CDR1 is DFQATT and CDR2 is SNEGSKA (reference sequence). Trimming stripped 0 bases from V and 2 bases from J, with 11 bases between.

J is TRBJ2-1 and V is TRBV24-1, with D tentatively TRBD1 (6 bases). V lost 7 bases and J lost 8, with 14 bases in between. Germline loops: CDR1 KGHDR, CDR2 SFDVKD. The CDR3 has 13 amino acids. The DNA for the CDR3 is TGTGCCACCAGACAGGGAACGGGGTATGAGCAGTTCTTC. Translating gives CATRQGTGYEQFF.

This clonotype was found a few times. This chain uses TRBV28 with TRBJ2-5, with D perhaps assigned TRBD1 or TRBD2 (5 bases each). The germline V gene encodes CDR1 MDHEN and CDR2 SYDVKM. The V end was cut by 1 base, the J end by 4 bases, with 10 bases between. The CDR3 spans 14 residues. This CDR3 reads CASSLLGRAETQYF. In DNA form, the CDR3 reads TGTGCCAGCAGTTTATTGGGGCGGGCAGAGACCCAGTACTTC.

Here the CDR3 reads CASSQETPSQATYEQYF. The CDR3 nucleotides are TGCGCCAGCAGCCAAGAGACCCCCTCGCAGGCTACCTACGAGCAGTACTTC. This chain joins TRBV4-3 and TRBJ2-7, with unresolved D. Germline values: CDR1 LGHNA, CDR2 YSLEER. The germline V and J ends were trimmed by 0 bases and 2 bases, with 17 bases remaining between them. This CDR3 is 17 amino acids long.